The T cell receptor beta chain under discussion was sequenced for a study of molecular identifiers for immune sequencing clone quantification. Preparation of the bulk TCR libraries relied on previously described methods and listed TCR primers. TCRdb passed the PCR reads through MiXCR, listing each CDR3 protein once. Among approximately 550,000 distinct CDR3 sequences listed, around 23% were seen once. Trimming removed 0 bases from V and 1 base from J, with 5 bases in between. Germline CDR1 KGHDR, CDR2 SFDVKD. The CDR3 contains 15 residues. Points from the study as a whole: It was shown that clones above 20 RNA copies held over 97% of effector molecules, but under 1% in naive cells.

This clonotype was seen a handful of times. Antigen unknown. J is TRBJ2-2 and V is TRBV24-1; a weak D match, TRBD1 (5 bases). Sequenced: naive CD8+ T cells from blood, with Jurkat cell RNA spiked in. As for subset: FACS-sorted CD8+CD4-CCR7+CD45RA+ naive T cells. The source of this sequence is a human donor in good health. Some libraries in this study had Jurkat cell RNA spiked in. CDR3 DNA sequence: TGTGCCACCAGTGATTTGGGACAGAACACCGGGGAGCTGTTTTTT. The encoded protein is CATSDLGQNTGELFF.